These T cell receptor beta chains were read from a single sample in a study of T-cell memory formation after mild COVID-19. MiXCR, applied by TCRdb to the 5' RACE reads, yields one record per CDR3 protein. Of roughly 220,000 distinct CDR3 sequences listed, 9.5% to 10% are singletons. Sequenced material: PBMCs or a T cell subset sorted from them (not recorded which). These receptors were collected from a young man who had mild COVID-19 (a few samples of this study predate the infection). Cell type and time point are not known. Each CDR3 is given with its conserved first and last residue. Each record gives: J gene, clone size, V gene, CDR3 protein. Size is omitted from some rows. Given values are once, few, many or a class for expanded clones.

J: TRBJ1-2
size: -
V: TRBV2
CDR3: CASRDREIDGYTF

J: TRBJ2-3
size: -
V: TRBV20-1
CDR3: CSAQELDTQYF

J: TRBJ2-7
size: -
V: TRBV20-1
CDR3: CSARVTPLSPYEQYF

J: TRBJ2-7
size: many
V: TRBV7-2
CDR3: CASSRSGTRDSYEQYF

J: TRBJ2-7
size: many
V: TRBV10-2
CDR3: CASRDNSYEQYF

J: TRBJ2-7
size: -
V: TRBV11-2
CDR3: CASTIGVSGSYEQYF

J: TRBJ1-2
size: few
V: TRBV3-1
CDR3: CASSLGSYGYTF

J: TRBJ2-3
size: few
V: TRBV10-3
CDR3: CAISPTGSTDTQYF

J: TRBJ2-5
size: -
V: TRBV12-3/TRBV12-4
CDR3: CATGTGQETQYF

J: TRBJ1-1
size: few
V: TRBV7-8
CDR3: CASSTIEAFF

J: TRBJ2-3
size: -
V: TRBV24-1
CDR3: CATSDFKSTDTQYF

J: TRBJ1-6
size: few
V: TRBV6-5
CDR3: CASSRQGGYSPLHF

J: TRBJ2-1
size: few
V: TRBV6-5
CDR3: CASYRSYNEQFF

J: TRBJ2-7
size: -
V: TRBV6-2/TRBV6-3
CDR3: CASSRASGRIWDEQYF

J: TRBJ2-7
size: few
V: TRBV20-1
CDR3: CSAPGRYEQYF

J: TRBJ2-3
size: many
V: TRBV5-1
CDR3: CASRLEDTQYF

J: TRBJ1-1
size: many
V: TRBV5-1
CDR3: CASSLPSGARGTEAFF

J: TRBJ2-2
size: -
V: TRBV5-1
CDR3: CASSLQRGSSTGELFF

J: TRBJ1-2
size: many
V: TRBV9
CDR3: CASKQTGTLYGYTF

J: TRBJ2-3
size: many
V: TRBV4-1
CDR3: CASSQRGGLSTDTQYF

J: TRBJ2-3
size: many
V: TRBV7-6
CDR3: CASSLAVAGRDTQYF

J: TRBJ2-6
size: few
V: TRBV30
CDR3: CAFRHGGANVLTF